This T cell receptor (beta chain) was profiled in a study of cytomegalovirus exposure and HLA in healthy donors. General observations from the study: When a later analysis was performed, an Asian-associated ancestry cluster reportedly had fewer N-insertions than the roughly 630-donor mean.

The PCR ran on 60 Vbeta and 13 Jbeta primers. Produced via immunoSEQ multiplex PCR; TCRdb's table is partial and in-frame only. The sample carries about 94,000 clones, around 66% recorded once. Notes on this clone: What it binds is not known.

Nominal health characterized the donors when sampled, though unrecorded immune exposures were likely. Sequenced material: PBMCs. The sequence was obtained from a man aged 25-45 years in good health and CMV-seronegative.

CDR3 sequence: CASSLGYQREGQETQYF. CDR3 in DNA: TGTGCCAGCAGCTTAGGCTACCAGCGGGAGGGCCAAGAGACCCAGTACTTC. The rearrangement joins TRBV7-6 to TRBJ2-5; 10 bases agree with TRBD2. Per germline, CDR1 SGHVS and CDR2 FNYEAQ. The junction had 6 bases not matched to a gene; V was cut back by 1 base and J by 1 base. The CDR3 loop spans 17 amino acids.